A single sample is the source of the 19 T cell receptor beta chains below, sequenced in a study of CD8+CD57+ T cells in acquired aplastic anemia. Points from the study as a whole: Patients had CD8+CD57+ cells showing lower diversity than total CD4+ and CD8+ pools.

Profiling that covered TCR beta VDJ and CDR3 relied on genomic DNA as its template. TCRdb analysed the reads with MiXCR anew, one entry per CDR3 protein. The sample records 16,000 or so distinct CDR3 sequences, about 40% being singletons. Patients chosen for sequencing had CD8+CD57+ cells that had expanded, as shown by flow cytometry. Their antigens are not known. The sample was CD8+CD57+ T cells sorted from PBMCs. Documented subset: bead-enriched CD8+CD57+ effector memory T cells from SAA patients. Receptors were obtained from a human donor with aplastic anemia.

There are many counts of this clonotype. The rearrangement links TRBV13 to TRBJ1-2; D is unresolved. V gave up 2 bases and J gave up 4 bases, with 17 bases separating them. The CDR3 spans 16 residues. CDR1 and CDR2 from the germline V gene are PRHDT and FYEKMQ (reference sequence). The CDR3: CASSLLQDYRAYGYTF. The CDR3 DNA is TGTGCCAGCAGCTTACTCCAGGACTATCGGGCCTATGGCTACACCTTC.

On this clonotype itself: No conserved phenylalanine or tryptophan is present at the end of the CDR3, so a read error is the likely explanation. The DNA is omitted, as the CDR3 cannot be located on it reliably, and the CDR3 follows TCRdb's listing. The CDR3 here is CSAPVLAG. The genes are TRBV20-1 and TRBJ2-3; the table assigns TRBD2, which was not confirmed against the DNA. Germline CDR1 DFQATT, CDR2 SNEGSKA (reference sequence). The CDR3 is made up of 8 amino acids, end residues included.

V gene TRBV5-4 combines with J gene TRBJ1-2; 8 bases match TRBD1. The CDR3 extends over 14 amino acids. The J segment lost 8 bases and the V segment lost 1 base, leaving 7 bases of the junction unmatched. Germline CDR1 and CDR2: SGHNT and YYREEE (reference sequence). The CDR3 nucleotides read TGTGCCAGCAGCTTGAAGGGACAGGTCGGAGGCTACACCTTC. Translated: CASSLKGQVGGYTF.

This clonotype was seen repeatedly, ten times or more. The gene calls are TRBV5-4 and TRBJ1-2, with D maybe TRBD1 (5 bases). V shed 5 bases and J shed 6 bases, with 20 bases lying between them. Germline V gives CDR1 SGHNT, CDR2 YYREEE (reference sequence). The CDR3 is 15 amino acids. Here the CDR3 DNA reads TGTGCCAGCAGAGCAGGGTTCCTACTTCAAGATGGCTACACCTTC. Translated: CASRAGFLLQDGYTF.

This sequence joins TRBV20-1 and TRBJ2-2, with a possible D match to TRBD1 (5 bases). This CDR3 is 16 amino acids long. Germline CDR1 and CDR2: DFQATT and SNEGSKA (reference sequence). V lost 0 bases and J lost 0, with 11 bases in between. The CDR3 DNA follows: TGCAGTGCTAGAGATGGGGCAGGGACGAACACCGGGGAGCTGTTTTTT. Encoded protein: CSARDGAGTNTGELFF.

The V and J genes are TRBV15 and TRBJ2-1, with TRBD1 matching over 9 bases. V lost 3 bases to trimming and J lost 6 bases; unmatched junction nucleotides: 12. This CDR3 spans 17 amino acids. Germline lookup yields CDR1 LNHNV and CDR2 YYDKDF (reference sequence). The CDR3 sequence is CATSSSRSGQGRNEQFF. The CDR3 DNA sequence: TGTGCCACCAGCAGCTCCAGGTCGGGACAGGGACGCAATGAGCAGTTCTTC.

The chain combines TRBV20-1 with TRBJ1-5, with D unresolved. Per germline, CDR1 DFQATT and CDR2 SNEGSKA (reference sequence). Trimming cost V 0 bases and J 3 bases, with 9 bases left between them. The CDR3 covers 14 residues. CDR3 loop: CSARDRDLNQPQHF. The CDR3 DNA sequence: TGCAGTGCTAGAGATCGGGATCTCAATCAGCCCCAGCATTTT.

The V call is TRBV29-1, the J call TRBJ2-7; 7 positions match TRBD2. J gave up 1 base and V 7 bases, and 4 bases lay outside the gene matches. Germline values: CDR1 SQVTM, CDR2 ANQGSEA. The CDR3 loop spans 12 amino acids. The CDR3 is CSAGEGSYEQYF. In DNA form, the CDR3 reads TGCAGCGCGGGGGAGGGTTCCTACGAGCAGTACTTC.

This chain uses TRBV28 with TRBJ1-5, with 8 bases fitting TRBD1. The junction had 6 bases not matched to a gene; V was cut back by 5 bases and J by 6 bases. Germline-derived CDR1 and CDR2 are MDHEN and SYDVKM. The CDR3 totals 14 residues. CDR3 residues: CASSQRQGSQPQHF. The CDR3 nucleotides are TGTGCCAGCAGTCAGCGACAGGGGAGTCAGCCCCAGCATTTT. Together with reference TRBV28 and TRBJ1-5, the CDR3 gives the full variable domain: DVKVTQSSRYLVKRTGEKVFLECVQDMDHENMFWYRQDPGLGLRLIYFSYDVKMKEKGDIPEGYSVSREKKERFSLILESASTNQTSMYLCASSQRQGSQPQHFGDGTRLSIL.

This clonotype was counted ten times or more. This rearrangement joins TRBV10-1 to TRBJ2-3; tentatively, D is TRBD2 (5 bases). CDR3 length: 14 amino acids. Per germline, CDR1 WNHNN and CDR2 SYGVQD (reference sequence). Deletions cut 4 bases from V and 2 bases from J, with 10 bases between. CDR3 coding DNA: TGCGCCAGCAGTGGGCCGGGAACCACAGATACGCAGTATTTT. Residues: CASSGPGTTDTQYF.

The genes are TRBV2 and TRBJ1-2, with 9 bases matching TRBD1. V was pared by 0 bases and J by 1 base, with 0 bases of the junction left unmatched. In germline, CDR1 is SNHLY, CDR2 FYNNEI. The CDR3 extends over 15 amino acids. CDR3: CASSEAGQGNYGYTF. The CDR3 DNA is TGTGCCAGCAGTGAAGCGGGACAGGGTAACTATGGCTACACCTTC.

This sequence joins TRBV11-3 and TRBJ2-1; no reliable D call. Germline CDR1 and CDR2: SGHNT and YENEEA. The CDR3 consists of 13 residues. V lost 3 bases and J 6 bases, leaving 9 bases between the germline ends. The CDR3 DNA sequence: TGTGCCAGCAGCTTCAGCAGGTTCAATGAGCAGTTCTTC. Its translation is CASSFSRFNEQFF.

This clonotype was counted between two and nine times. CDR3 sequence (DNA): TGTGCCAGCAGCTTGGAGGCCAGGTGGCAGTACGAGCAGTACTTC. This encodes CASSLEARWQYEQYF. The chain employs TRBV5-6 and TRBJ2-7; the D is unclear. V was trimmed by 0 bases and J by 4 bases, leaving 14 bases between them. CDR3 length equals 15 residues. Germline CDR1 SGHDT, CDR2 YYEEEE.

In its sample, this clonotype was seen once. The V and J genes are TRBV15 and TRBJ2-1, with D perhaps TRBD2 (5 bases). The V end was cut by 3 bases, the J end by 0 bases, with 15 bases between. The CDR3 has 17 amino acids. CDR1 LNHNV and CDR2 YYDKDF come from the germline V gene (reference sequence). The CDR3 loop reads CATSSSRTGSSYNEQFF. The CDR3 bases are TGTGCCACCAGCAGCTCCAGGACGGGAAGCTCCTACAATGAGCAGTTCTTC.

This clonotype was seen at least ten times. The CDR3 coding sequence is TGCAGCGTCGATTTCGACAGGGGAAATTCCTACAATGAGCAGTTCTTC. It translates to CSVDFDRGNSYNEQFF. J is TRBJ2-1 and V is TRBV29-1, with 8 bases matching TRBD1. The CDR3 is 16 amino acids. Germline values: CDR1 SQVTM, CDR2 ANQGSEA. Trimming took 6 bases from V and 1 from J; bases not matched to a gene: 11.

This clonotype was found many times. This sequence joins TRBV12-3 or TRBV12-4 and TRBJ1-1; D ambiguous. CDR3 length equals 13 residues. V dropped 3 bases and J dropped 1 base, with 6 bases sitting between them. CDR3 sequence: CASSFGPNTEAFF. The CDR3 region has the DNA TGTGCCAGCAGTTTCGGTCCGAACACTGAAGCTTTCTTT.

This clonotype was seen ten or more times. The chain links TRBV7-9 to TRBJ1-2, with D unresolved. The V end lost 3 bases, the J end lost 3 bases, and 14 bases lay between the germline ends. The germline CDR1 and CDR2 sequences are SEHNR and FQNEAQ (reference sequence). CDR3 length: 15 amino acids. CDR3 nucleotides: TGTGCCAGCAGCTTGGATGCGGCGGGTTACTATGGCTACACCTTC. Its translation is CASSLDAAGYYGYTF.

The gene calls are TRBV12-3 or TRBV12-4 and TRBJ2-3; perhaps TRBD1 as D (5 bases). The CDR3 is 14 residues long. Trimming left V 2 bases short and J 5 bases short, with 11 bases between. The CDR3 bases are TGTGCCAGCAGTTTACTCGACAGAGAAGATACGCAGTATTTT. This codes for CASSLLDREDTQYF.

This clonotype was counted between two and nine times. V gene TRBV7-2 combines with J gene TRBJ2-5; TRBD2 matches 13 bases. V trimming: 8 bases; J trimming: 3 bases; junction bases outside the gene matches: 9. This CDR3 comprises 16 residues. Germline CDR1 is SGHTA and CDR2 is FQGNSA. The CDR3 sequence is CASGVGLAGPKETQYF. As DNA, the CDR3 is TGTGCCAGCGGAGTGGGACTAGCGGGGCCGAAAGAGACCCAGTACTTC.